The clone carrying this TCR beta chain was seen at least ten times. TCRdb re-analysed the reads in MiXCR, keeping a single row per CDR3 protein. The sample yields 250,000 or so distinct CDR3 sequences, about 17% seen once. CDR1 and CDR2 from the germline V gene are SGHVS and FQNEAQ. The V gene lost 10 bases and the J gene lost 3 bases, with 13 bases spanning the gap. CDR3 length equals 12 residues. The data stem from a study of T cell repertoires in cytomegalovirus infection. This TCR came from a human donor in good health (CMV status not recorded). Some clones in this sample may be carry-over from other donors' samples. The chain links TRBV7-8 to TRBJ2-7; D is ambiguous. Sequencing used CD8+ T cells from PBMCs. The CDR3 DNA follows: TGTGCCACGAGTGATCCCGGCTACGAGCAGTACTTC. Protein product: CATSDPGYEQYF.